Here is one T cell receptor (beta chain) with its context. Its target is unknown. The authors produced TCR alpha and TCR beta cDNA libraries with sample barcodes and UMIs by 5'RACE using constant-segment primers. TCRdb processed the 5' RACE reads anew with MiXCR; each CDR3 protein has one entry. Of hundreds of thousands of distinct CDR3 sequences listed, around 21% are singletons. The germline CDR1 and CDR2 sequences are MGHRA and YSYEKL. V was shortened by 4 bases and J by 2 bases, with 22 bases between the two germline ends. The CDR3 is 18 residues long. This entry comes from a study of T-cell memory formation after mild COVID-19. Study conclusions and caveats: For second-wave clones that peaked at day 37, SARS-CoV-2 specificity went unverified.

The clonotype originates from an adult woman who had mild COVID-19 (a few samples of this study predate the infection). Cell type and time point are not known. The genes are TRBV4-1 and TRBJ2-3; D is tentatively TRBD1 or TRBD2 (6 bases each). Sequenced input: PBMCs or a T cell subset sorted from them (not recorded which). DNA of the CDR3: TGCGCCAGCAGCCCAGGGGTGGGAGGACCAACTAACACAGATACGCAGTATTTT. Protein: CASSPGVGGPTNTDTQYF.